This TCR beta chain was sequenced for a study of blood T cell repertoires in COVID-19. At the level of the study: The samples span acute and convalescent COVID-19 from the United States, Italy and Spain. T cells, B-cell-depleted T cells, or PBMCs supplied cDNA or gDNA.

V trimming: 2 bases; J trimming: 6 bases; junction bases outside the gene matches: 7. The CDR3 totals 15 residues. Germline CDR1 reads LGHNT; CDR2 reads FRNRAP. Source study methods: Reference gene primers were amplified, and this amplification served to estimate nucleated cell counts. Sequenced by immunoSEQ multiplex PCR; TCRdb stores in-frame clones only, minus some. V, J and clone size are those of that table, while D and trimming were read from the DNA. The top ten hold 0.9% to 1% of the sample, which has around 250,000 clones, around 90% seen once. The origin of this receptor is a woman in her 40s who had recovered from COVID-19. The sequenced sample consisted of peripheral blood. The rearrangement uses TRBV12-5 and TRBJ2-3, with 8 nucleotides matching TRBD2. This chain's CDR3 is CASGLTAGEGDTQYF. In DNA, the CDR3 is TGTGCTAGTGGTTTGACAGCGGGAGAGGGGGATACGCAGTATTTT.